The 32 T cell receptor beta chains given below trace back to one sample, sequenced in a study of blood T cell repertoires in COVID-19. Some clones are missing from TCRdb's copy, which holds only in-frame ones; the method was immunoSEQ multiplex PCR. The table has about 300,000 clones, about 85% seen once. The sample taken for sequencing was peripheral blood. These TCRs come from a human donor in a cohort sampled during active COVID-19.

In its sample, this clone was seen once. CDR3 amino acids: CASSRRTSGRETQYF. The CDR3 nucleotides are TGTGCCAGCAGCCGGAGGACTAGCGGGAGAGAGACCCAGTACTTC. The chain combines TRBV5-4 with TRBJ2-5; 13 bases match TRBD2. V shed 4 bases, J shed 4 bases, and the junction held 4 bases outside the gene matches. Per germline, CDR1 SGHNT and CDR2 YYREEE (reference sequence). CDR3 length equals 15 residues.

The rearrangement uses TRBV27 and TRBJ2-3; a possible D gene is TRBD1 (5 bases). This CDR3 has 16 amino acids. V lost 0 bases, J lost 4 bases, and 14 bases lay in between. CDR1 is MNHEY and CDR2 is SMNVEV in the germline V gene (reference sequence). CDR3 nucleotides: TGTGCCAGCAGTTTATCTGGGCTTAGGGGCCCAGATACGCAGTATTTT. Protein: CASSLSGLRGPDTQYF.

The rearrangement links TRBV6-5 to TRBJ1-5, with D hard to call. The V gene's germline CDR1 is MNHEY and CDR2 SVGAGI. The CDR3 spans 15 residues. The V and J ends lost 10 bases and 4 bases respectively, with 20 bases between them. CDR3 protein: CATTSPGRKNQPQHF. CDR3 bases: TGTGCCACCACGTCCCCTGGGAGGAAAAATCAGCCCCAGCATTTT.

Only a few counts were recorded for this clone. The chain employs TRBV11-2 and TRBJ1-6, with D uncertain. The CDR3 is made up of 18 amino acids. Germline V gene data show CDR1 as SGHAT and CDR2 as FQNNGV. V lost 5 bases and J lost 7, with 24 bases in between. Here the CDR3 reads CASSHAGAAGRANSPLHF. The CDR3 nucleotides read TGTGCCAGCAGCCATGCGGGAGCGGCTGGACGGGCGAATTCACCCCTCCACTTT.

V usage is TRBV30 and J usage is TRBJ1-4; D is possibly TRBD1 (6 bases). This CDR3 has 13 amino acids. Germline values: CDR1 GTSNPN, CDR2 SVGIG (reference sequence). V was cut by 5 bases and J by 3 bases, with 10 bases left in between. CDR3 bases: TGTGCCTGGGGACAGACACCTAATGAAAAACTGTTTTTT. It encodes CAWGQTPNEKLFF.

The chain uses TRBV19 and TRBJ2-1; 16 bases line up with TRBD2. The germline V gene has CDR1 LNHDA and CDR2 SQIVND (reference sequence). The CDR3 is 16 residues long. The trim removed 5 bases at V and 9 bases at J, leaving 7 bases unmatched. The CDR3 here is CASSLGTSGRGTEQFF. DNA of the CDR3: TGTGCCAGTAGTTTAGGGACTAGCGGGAGGGGGACTGAGCAGTTCTTC.

The V call is TRBV4-2, the J call TRBJ2-5; 7 positions agree with TRBD1. This CDR3 contains 17 residues. Trimming removed 0 bases from V and 2 bases from J; junction bases left unmatched: 9. Germline assignment: CDR1 LGHNA and CDR2 YNFKEQ. The CDR3 nucleotides are TGTGCCAGCAGCCAAGACAGGATCGGGACAGTTCAAGAGACCCAGTACTTC. Translated, it gives CASSQDRIGTVQETQYF.

This clone turned up a few times. The CDR3 sequence: CASRRTGPGNTIYF. CDR3 DNA sequence: TGTGCCAGCCGTAGGACAGGGCCTGGAAACACCATATATTTT. The chain joins TRBV14 to TRBJ1-3; 8 nucleotides line up with TRBD1. The CDR3 length is 14 residues. Germline CDR1 reads SGHDN; CDR2 reads FVKESK. The junction had 5 bases not matched to a gene; V was cut back by 8 bases and J by 2 bases. Using reference TRBV14 and TRBJ1-3 for the parts outside the CDR3, the full variable domain is EAGVTQFPSHSVIEKGQTVTLRCDPISGHDNLYWYRRVMGKEIKFLLHFVKESKQDESGMPNNRFLAERTGGTYSTLKVQPAELEDSGVYFCASRRTGPGNTIYFGEGSWLTVV.

The V gene is TRBV19, the J gene TRBJ2-1; 9 nucleotides match TRBD2. Germline V CDR1 and CDR2: LNHDA, SQIVND (reference sequence). The V and J ends lost 4 bases and 6 bases, in that order; junction bases with no gene match: 7. The CDR3 sequence is 15 residues long. CDR3 DNA: TGTGCCAGTAGTAGCGGGAGGGGGGGAGGCAATGAGCAGTTCTTC. This sequence encodes CASSSGRGGGNEQFF.

This clone was observed a handful of times. This chain joins TRBV7-8 and TRBJ2-7; TRBD1 might be the D (6 bases). Trimming took 5 bases from V and 2 from J, leaving 10 bases between them. The CDR3 has 13 amino acids. The germline gives CDR1 SGHVS, CDR2 FQNEAQ. This chain's CDR3 is CASSRNRAYEQYF. CDR3 in DNA: TGTGCCAGCAGCCGTAACAGGGCCTACGAGCAGTACTTC.

This clone was recorded at least ten times. V and J are TRBV11-3 and TRBJ2-1; D may be TRBD2 (6 bases). V was pared by 5 bases and J by 3 bases, with 11 bases between. The germline gives CDR1 SGHNT, CDR2 YENEEA. The CDR3 covers 14 residues. The CDR3 DNA reads TGTGCCAGCAGCCGGCGGGGCTTCTACAATGAGCAGTTCTTC. Residues: CASSRRGFYNEQFF.

This chain connects TRBV6-5 to TRBJ2-7; weak D call: TRBD1 (5 bases). CDR1 MNHEY and CDR2 SVGAGI come from the germline V gene. V lost 0 bases, J lost 0 bases, and 9 bases lay in between. CDR3 length: 15 amino acids. CDR3 sequence (DNA): TGTGCCAGCAGTTACTCCCAGGGCTACTCCTACGAGCAGTACTTC. It encodes CASSYSQGYSYEQYF.

The gene calls are TRBV19 and TRBJ1-2, with 7 bases that match TRBD1. Germline V gene lookup returns CDR1 LNHDA and CDR2 SQIVND (reference sequence). After removal of 2 bases from V and 1 base from J, the junction contained 7 bases not matched to a gene. This CDR3 region has 16 residues. The CDR3 region has the DNA TGTGCCAGTAGTATAACCTCCGCAGGGGGTAACTATGGCTACACCTTC. It specifies CASSITSAGGNYGYTF.

Comments on this clone: The junction departs from the called germline gene at one end, perhaps through a read error. The chain recombines TRBV12-3 or TRBV12-4 with TRBJ1-2, with a weak D call TRBD1 (6 bases). The CDR3 runs 13 residues. CDR3 protein: CASSRVETGLRPF. The CDR3 DNA reads as TGTGCCAGCAGTAGAGTGGAAACAGGGTTAAGACCCTTC.

This sequence joins TRBV6-5 and TRBJ2-1, with D unclear. V was shortened by 6 bases and J by 4 bases, with 13 bases between the two germline ends. The CDR3 has 14 amino acids. Germline CDR1 MNHEY, CDR2 SVGAGI. The CDR3 DNA follows: TGTGCCAGCAGCTACCGAACTGAATACAATGAGCAGTTCTTC. It is translated as CASSYRTEYNEQFF.

This chain uses TRBV5-1 with TRBJ2-2; the D is unclear. The length of the CDR3 is 11 residues. The germline V and J ends were trimmed by 7 bases and 4 bases, with 5 bases remaining between them. The V gene's germline CDR1 is SGHRS and CDR2 YFSETQ. The CDR3 region has the DNA TGCGCCAGCCGGAGCACCGGGGAGCTGTTTTTT. Residues: CASRSTGELFF.

The rearrangement uses TRBV5-1 and TRBJ2-2; the match to TRBD2 covers 11 bases. The junction had 6 bases not matched to a gene; V was cut back by 2 bases and J by 6 bases. The CDR3 consists of 16 residues. Germline lookup yields CDR1 SGHRS and CDR2 YFSETQ. The chain's CDR3 is CASSFGTSGAPGELFF. The CDR3 DNA reads as TGCGCCAGCAGCTTTGGGACTAGCGGAGCCCCCGGGGAGCTGTTTTTT.

This chain links TRBV13 with TRBJ2-2; no reliable D call. The V and J ends lost 5 bases and 6 bases respectively, with 19 bases between them. CDR1 is PRHDT, CDR2 FYEKMQ, per germline (reference sequence). The length of the CDR3 is 16 residues. Here the CDR3 DNA reads TGTGCCAGCAGCATATTCTACCGAACCCAACCCGGGGAGCTGTTTTTT. It encodes CASSIFYRTQPGELFF.

This rearrangement joins TRBV4-2 to TRBJ2-3; D remains ambiguous. CDR1 LGHNA and CDR2 YNFKEQ come from the germline V gene. The CDR3 is made up of 15 amino acids. V dropped 1 base and J dropped 1 base, with 9 bases sitting between them. In DNA form, the CDR3 reads TGTGCCAGCAGCCAAGGCGGCTGGGGCACAGATACGCAGTATTTT. Residues: CASSQGGWGTDTQYF.

This clone has just a few counts. The chain joins TRBV19 to TRBJ1-4; D ambiguous. The CDR3 sequence is 13 residues long. Germline CDR1 is LNHDA and CDR2 is SQIVND (reference sequence). V was trimmed by 7 bases and J by 0 bases, leaving 6 bases between them. CDR3 protein: CASTYATNEKLFF. CDR3 nucleotide sequence: TGTGCCAGTACGTATGCAACTAATGAAAAACTGTTTTTT.

The V call is TRBV2, the J call TRBJ2-2, with 9 nucleotides matching TRBD2. The CDR3 has 15 amino acids. The germline V gene has CDR1 SNHLY and CDR2 FYNNEI. Germline trimming cut 1 base from V and 4 bases from J; bases unmatched to any gene: 1. CDR3 nucleotides: TGTGCCAGCAGTGAAGGCGGGAGGGGCACCGGGGAGCTGTTTTTT. Its protein product is CASSEGGRGTGELFF.

The chain carries TRBV27 and TRBJ2-2, with D unclear. CDR3 length equals 14 residues. V lost 9 bases and J 0 bases, leaving 11 bases between the germline ends. CDR1 and CDR2 from the germline V gene are MNHEY and SMNVEV (reference sequence). The CDR3 DNA reads as TGTGCCAGGACCGGGTGGCCGAACACCGGGGAGCTGTTTTTT. It translates to CARTGWPNTGELFF.

This clone was seen a single time. The rearrangement joins TRBV10-1 to TRBJ1-1; TRBD1 aligns across 9 bases. V shed 4 bases, J shed 1 base, and the junction held 4 bases outside the gene matches. This CDR3 comprises 15 residues. Per the germline V gene, CDR1 is WNHNN and CDR2 is SYGVQD (reference sequence). The CDR3 region has the DNA TGCGCCAGCAGTGTTTCGACAGGGGGGAACACTGAAGCTTTCTTT. It encodes CASSVSTGGNTEAFF.

This rearrangement joins TRBV30 to TRBJ2-2; D perhaps matches TRBD2 (6 bases). V was pared by 3 bases and J by 8 bases, with 13 bases between. The CDR3 runs 13 residues. Germline loops: CDR1 GTSNPN, CDR2 SVGIG (reference sequence). CDR3 bases: TGTGCCTGGAGATTAGGGACTTGGGGGGAGCTGTTTTTT. Amino acid sequence: CAWRLGTWGELFF.

This clone showed up just once. The chain is built from TRBV6-5 and TRBJ2-7; 7 bases align to TRBD2. Germline loops: CDR1 MNHEY, CDR2 SVGAGI. Trimming removed 0 bases from V and 4 bases from J; junction bases left unmatched: 3. The CDR3 contains 14 residues. The CDR3 nucleotides are TGTGCCAGCAGTTACTCGCCCGGGAGGTACGAGCAGTACTTC. It translates to CASSYSPGRYEQYF.

The V gene is TRBV6-5, the J gene TRBJ1-5; TRBD1 might be the D (5 bases). Trimming left V 6 bases short and J 4 bases short, with 10 bases between. Germline loops: CDR1 MNHEY, CDR2 SVGAGI. The CDR3 is 13 amino acids. The CDR3: CASSRTQNQPQHF. For the CDR3, the DNA is TGTGCCAGCAGCCGGACACAGAATCAGCCCCAGCATTTT.

The rearrangement uses TRBV7-2 and TRBJ1-2; D is ambiguous. Germline CDR1 reads SGHTA; CDR2 reads FQGNSA. This CDR3 region has 15 residues. V lost 0 bases and J 9 bases, leaving 17 bases between the germline ends. The DNA of the CDR3 is TGTGCCAGCAGCTTAGCCCAGGTGAACCCTATACGCTACACCTTC. Translated, it gives CASSLAQVNPIRYTF.

The chain is built from TRBV9 and TRBJ2-1, with TRBD2 matching 8 bases. The J segment lost 8 bases and the V segment lost 0 bases, leaving 7 bases of the junction unmatched. Germline V gene lookup returns CDR1 SGDLS and CDR2 YYNGEE. The CDR3 spans 15 residues. CDR3 DNA sequence: TGTGCCAGCAGCGTAGTTGCTAGCGGGCTGGATGAGCAGTTCTTC. It encodes CASSVVASGLDEQFF.

V is TRBV29-1 and J is TRBJ1-2; D may be TRBD1 (5 bases). The germline V gene encodes CDR1 SQVTM and CDR2 ANQGSEA. The CDR3 extends over 13 amino acids. Trimming left V 4 bases short and J 4 bases short, with 13 bases between. CDR3 DNA sequence: TGCAGCGTTGCGGGACTTACACTCTATGGCTACACCTTC. It codes for CSVAGLTLYGYTF. Together with reference TRBV29-1 and TRBJ1-2, the CDR3 gives the full variable domain: SAVISQKPSRDICQRGTSLTIQCQVDSQVTMMFWYRQQPGQSLTLIATANQGSEATYESGFVIDKFPISRPNLTFSTLTVSNMSPEDSSIYLCSVAGLTLYGYTFGSGTRLTVV.

J is TRBJ2-3 and V is TRBV5-1; TRBD2 agrees at 7 bases. V lost 6 bases, J lost 4 bases, and 8 bases stayed unmatched. The germline V gene has CDR1 SGHRS and CDR2 YFSETQ. The CDR3 consists of 14 residues. CDR3 region: CASKASGYADTQYF. CDR3 sequence (DNA): TGCGCCAGCAAGGCTAGCGGCTATGCAGATACGCAGTATTTT.

Notes on this clone: Distinct nucleotide sequences in the sample also encode this CDR3. The genes are TRBV2 and TRBJ2-6, with unresolved D. The CDR3 totals 15 residues. CDR1 and CDR2 from the germline V gene are SNHLY and FYNNEI. Trimming pared 8 bases from V and 0 bases from J, leaving 11 bases between. The CDR3 loop reads CASRGGSSGANVLTF. For the CDR3, the DNA is TGTGCCAGCCGCGGCGGAAGCTCTGGGGCCAACGTCCTGACTTTC.

This clone was observed a few times. J is TRBJ2-1 and V is TRBV7-9, with 12 bases matching TRBD2. V was clipped by 1 base and J by 8 bases; unmatched bases: 3. This CDR3 has 15 residues. Looked up from germline, CDR1 is SEHNR and CDR2 is FQNEAQ (reference sequence). DNA of the CDR3: TGTGCCAGCAGCTTAGTGACTAGCGGGAGTCATGAGCAGTTCTTC. This sequence encodes CASSLVTSGSHEQFF.